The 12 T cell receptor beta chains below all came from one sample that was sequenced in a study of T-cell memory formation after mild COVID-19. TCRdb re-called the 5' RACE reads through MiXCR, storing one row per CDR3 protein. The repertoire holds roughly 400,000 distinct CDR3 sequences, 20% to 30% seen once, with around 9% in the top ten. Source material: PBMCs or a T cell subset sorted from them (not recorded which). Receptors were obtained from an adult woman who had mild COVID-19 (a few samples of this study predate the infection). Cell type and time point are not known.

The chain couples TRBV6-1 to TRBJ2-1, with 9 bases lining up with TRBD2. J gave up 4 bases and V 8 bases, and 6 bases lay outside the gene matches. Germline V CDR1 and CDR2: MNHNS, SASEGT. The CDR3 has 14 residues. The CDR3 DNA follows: TGTGCCAGCGGGACTAGCCTTCTGTACAATGAGCAGTTCTTC. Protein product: CASGTSLLYNEQFF.

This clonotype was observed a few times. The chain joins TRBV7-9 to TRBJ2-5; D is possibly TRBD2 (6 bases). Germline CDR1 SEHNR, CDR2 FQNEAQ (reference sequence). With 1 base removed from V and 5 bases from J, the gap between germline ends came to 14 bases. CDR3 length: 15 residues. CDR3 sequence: CASSLVTGGSETQYF. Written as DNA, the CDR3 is TGTGCCAGCAGCTTAGTTACTGGGGGGTCGGAGACCCAGTACTTC.

CDR3 nucleotides: TGTGCCAGCAGTTTTCAGGGTCTGGTCCATACCTTC. As protein: CASSFQGLVHTF. The chain combines TRBV12-3 or TRBV12-4 with TRBJ1-2, with D possibly being TRBD1 (5 bases). V was pared by 3 bases and J by 14 bases, with 16 bases between. The CDR3 covers 12 residues.

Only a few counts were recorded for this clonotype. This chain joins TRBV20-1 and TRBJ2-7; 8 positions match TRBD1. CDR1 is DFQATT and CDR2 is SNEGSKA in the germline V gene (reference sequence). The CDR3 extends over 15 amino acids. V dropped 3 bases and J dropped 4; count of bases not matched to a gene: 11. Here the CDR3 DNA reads TGCAGTGCTAGTAACGCTCTGACAGGGGAATACGAGCAGTACTTC. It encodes CSASNALTGEYEQYF.

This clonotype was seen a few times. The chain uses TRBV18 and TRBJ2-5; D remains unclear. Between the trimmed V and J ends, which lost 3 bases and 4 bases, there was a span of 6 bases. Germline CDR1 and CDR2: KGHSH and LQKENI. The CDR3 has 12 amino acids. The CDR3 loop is CASSPYRETQYF. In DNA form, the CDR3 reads TGTGCCAGCTCACCTTATAGAGAGACCCAGTACTTC.

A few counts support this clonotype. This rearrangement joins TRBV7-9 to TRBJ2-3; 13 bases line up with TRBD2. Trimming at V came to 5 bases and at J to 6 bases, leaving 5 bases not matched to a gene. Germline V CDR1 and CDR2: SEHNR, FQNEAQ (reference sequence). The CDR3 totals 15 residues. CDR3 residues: CASSTGTSGMDTQYF. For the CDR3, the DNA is TGTGCCAGCAGCACCGGGACTAGCGGGATGGATACGCAGTATTTT.

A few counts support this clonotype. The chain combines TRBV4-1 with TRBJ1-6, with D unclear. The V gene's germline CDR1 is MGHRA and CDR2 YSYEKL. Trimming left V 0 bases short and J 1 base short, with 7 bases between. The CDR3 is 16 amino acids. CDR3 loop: CASSQDPGSYNSPLHF. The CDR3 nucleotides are TGCGCCAGCAGCCAAGATCCGGGGTCCTATAATTCACCCCTCCACTTT.

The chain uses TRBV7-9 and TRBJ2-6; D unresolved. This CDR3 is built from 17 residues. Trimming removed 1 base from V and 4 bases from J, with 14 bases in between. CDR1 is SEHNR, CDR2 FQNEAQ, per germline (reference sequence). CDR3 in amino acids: CASSLGRLPGGANVLTF. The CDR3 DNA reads TGTGCCAGCAGCTTAGGCCGACTGCCTGGCGGGGCCAACGTCCTGACTTTC.

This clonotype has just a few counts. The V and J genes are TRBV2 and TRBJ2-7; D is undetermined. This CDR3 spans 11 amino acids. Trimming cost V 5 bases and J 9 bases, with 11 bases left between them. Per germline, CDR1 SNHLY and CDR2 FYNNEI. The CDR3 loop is CASSYGLRQYF. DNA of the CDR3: TGTGCCAGCAGTTATGGGTTAAGGCAGTACTTC.

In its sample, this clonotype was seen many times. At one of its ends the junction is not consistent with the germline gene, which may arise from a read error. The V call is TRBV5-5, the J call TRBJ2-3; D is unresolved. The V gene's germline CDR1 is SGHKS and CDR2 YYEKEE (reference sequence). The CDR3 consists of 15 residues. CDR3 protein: CASSTRQTRTDIGDF. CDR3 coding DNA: TGTGCCAGCAGCACCCGGCAGACTCGCACAGATATTGGAGATTTT.

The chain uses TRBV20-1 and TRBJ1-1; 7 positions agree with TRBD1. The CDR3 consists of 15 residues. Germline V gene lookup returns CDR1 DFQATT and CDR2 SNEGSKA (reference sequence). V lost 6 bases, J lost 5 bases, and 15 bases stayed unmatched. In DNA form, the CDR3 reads TGCAGTGCCCGCGTGGGGGGGCACAGGGGAACTGAAGCTTTCTTT. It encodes CSARVGGHRGTEAFF.

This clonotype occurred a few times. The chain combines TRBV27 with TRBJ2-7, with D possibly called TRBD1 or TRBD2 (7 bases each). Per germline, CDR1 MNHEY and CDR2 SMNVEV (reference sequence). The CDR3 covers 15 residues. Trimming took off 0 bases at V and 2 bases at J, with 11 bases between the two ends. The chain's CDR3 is CASSLSQGGTYEQYF. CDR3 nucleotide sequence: TGTGCCAGCAGTTTATCCCAGGGGGGGACCTACGAGCAGTACTTC.